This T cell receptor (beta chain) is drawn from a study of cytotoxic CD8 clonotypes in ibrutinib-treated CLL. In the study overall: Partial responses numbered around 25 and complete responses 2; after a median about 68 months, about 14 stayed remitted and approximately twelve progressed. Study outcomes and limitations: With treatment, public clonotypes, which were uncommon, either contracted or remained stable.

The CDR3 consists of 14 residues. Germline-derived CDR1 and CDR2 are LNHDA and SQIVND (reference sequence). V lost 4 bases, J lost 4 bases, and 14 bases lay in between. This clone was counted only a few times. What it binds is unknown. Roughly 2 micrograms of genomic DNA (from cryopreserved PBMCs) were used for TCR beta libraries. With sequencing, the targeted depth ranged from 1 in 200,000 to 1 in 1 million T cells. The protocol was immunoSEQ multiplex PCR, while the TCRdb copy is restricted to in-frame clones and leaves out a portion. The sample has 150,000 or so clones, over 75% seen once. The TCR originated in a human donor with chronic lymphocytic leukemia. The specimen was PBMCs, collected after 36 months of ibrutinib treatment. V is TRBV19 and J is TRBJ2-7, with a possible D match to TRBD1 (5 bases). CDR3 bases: TGTGCCAGTAGTAAAGGCGGCAGGGCATACGAGCAGTACTTC. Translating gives CASSKGGRAYEQYF. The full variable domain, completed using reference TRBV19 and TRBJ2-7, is DGGITQSPKYLFRKEGQNVTLSCEQNLNHDAMYWYRQDPGQGLRLIYYSQIVNDFQKGDIAEGYSVSREKKESFPLTVTSAQKNPTAFYLCASSKGGRAYEQYFGPGTRLTVT.